This T cell receptor (beta chain) was obtained from a study of Graves' ophthalmopathy and Graves' hyperthyroidism (dated by TCRdb to 2016 to 2019). As for the study more broadly: Peripheral blood was collected before any treatment was given, at the time of initial diagnosis. To explore V-J signatures distinguishing ophthalmopathy from hyperthyroidism, a discovery set of under 110 patients (roughly 45 ophthalmopathy, 55 to 60 stable hyperthyroidism) was enrolled. T-cell repertoires of thyroid tissue and blood were compared in 5 or 6 hyperthyroidism patients. The study used signatures of the TCR beta repertoire to tell Graves' ophthalmopathy apart from Graves' hyperthyroidism and to predict which patients would progress to ophthalmopathy. Once sampling was done, hyperthyroidism patients were given methimazole at a starting dose of 30 mg daily, while ophthalmopathy patients were given high-dose intravenous methylprednisolone. In total, over 130 blood samples were TCR-sequenced: 43 ophthalmopathy, approximately 75 hyperthyroidism and roughly 17 hyperthyroidism-to-ophthalmopathy patients. For training and testing, the approximately 97 patients in the discovery cohort were randomly divided in a 7:3 ratio. The independent validation cohort included roughly 19 hyperthyroidism patients plus 17 patients who later progressed from hyperthyroidism to ophthalmopathy.

Ophthalmopathy patients were characterized by moderately to severely active disease, a Clinical Activity Score of at least 3, a NOSPECS grade of at least 4, and a disease duration under 3 months. Patients with other autoimmune diseases, uncontrolled infections, pregnancy or lactation were excluded from the study. Diagnosis relied on clinical symptoms, serum thyroxine, TRAb, thyroid ultrasound and orbital computed tomography. PBMCs were isolated from about 9.1 ml of fresh peripheral blood by Ficoll-Paque density gradient centrifugation. Total RNA was extracted with Trizol reagent and quality-checked on an Agilent 2100 Bioanalyzer. The investigation overall reported the following: Among expanded thyroid clonotypes with frequency above 0.001, most also showed up in blood, which suggests that blood repertoires may reflect the thyroid immune response. Sample size was not predetermined statistically, and investigators were not blinded to group allocation. In cross-validation, the 13-signature model distinguished ophthalmopathy from stable hyperthyroidism with less than 90% sensitivity and about 81% specificity, while in the test set the corresponding values were about 80% and 75%. In validation, the model predicted ophthalmopathy progression with 70.59% sensitivity and approximately 78% specificity; 12 predicted patients were CT-confirmed with GO in a median of 6.5 months.

This clonotype was counted once. There is no known antigen for this receptor. It has no much larger one-base neighbor in the sample; base qualities were not kept. One read yields weak evidence. TCR beta CDR3 regions were amplified from RNA transcripts for repertoire sequencing. The first round was an RT-PCR using HTBI primers with the Qiagen OneStep RT-PCR kit, and this first round was followed by a second-round multiplex PCR, then size selection and purification. Libraries were sequenced on an Illumina HiSeq2000 using paired-end 100 bp reads. Concerning the study's data processing: Reads were processed with SOAPnuke, discarding reads with adapters, uncalled bases, mean Phred below 15, or no exact constant-primer or identifier match. COPE v1.2.5 was used to merge high-quality paired reads. Clonotypes were defined as unique nucleotide sequences and were aligned to IMGT TRB V, D and J references using MiTCR v1.1. The analysis was limited to V-J combinations with a frequency above 0.0001, which together covered 98% to 99.2% of repertoires. For each V-J combination, a TCR clonal expansion and chaos score was defined as F50 clonal expansion divided by the chaos observed in the TCRdist matrix. Welch's t-statistics and random forest were used to narrow the features down to around 13 V-J combinations, which were then fed into a naive Bayes classifier. The Morisita-Horn index was used to measure how similar the thyroid and blood repertoires were. TCRdb cleaned the public reads at Q25 with fastp, built clones with MiXCR and kept in-frame beta chains. All rows with the same CDR3 protein become a single entry with the most common DNA and genes. TCRdb, not the original authors, processed these V and J calls. Here the sample has 200,000 to 250,000 distinct CDR3 sequences; around a fifth occur a single time. The leading ten clones occupy roughly 44% of the sample.

The sequencing sample was made of peripheral blood. The receptor's source is a woman between 45 and 60 years old with Graves' ophthalmopathy. Donor details come from another sample of the same person, matched by shared clones.

The nucleotides read TGTGCCAGCAGTCTAACAGGGGGTCAGAGCAAGCAGTACTTC. Its protein product is CASSLTGGQSKQYF. Recombination connected TRBV2 to TRBJ2-7, with 8 bases matching TRBD1. From the cysteine through the phenylalanine, the CDR3 covers 14 amino acids. Just the 42-base CDR3 DNA is kept, in frame starting at base 1. Relative to germline, V is missing 5 bases and J is missing 8 bases, with 11 bases of the junction outside any gene match. The germline V gene provides CDR1 SNHLY and CDR2 FYNNEI.